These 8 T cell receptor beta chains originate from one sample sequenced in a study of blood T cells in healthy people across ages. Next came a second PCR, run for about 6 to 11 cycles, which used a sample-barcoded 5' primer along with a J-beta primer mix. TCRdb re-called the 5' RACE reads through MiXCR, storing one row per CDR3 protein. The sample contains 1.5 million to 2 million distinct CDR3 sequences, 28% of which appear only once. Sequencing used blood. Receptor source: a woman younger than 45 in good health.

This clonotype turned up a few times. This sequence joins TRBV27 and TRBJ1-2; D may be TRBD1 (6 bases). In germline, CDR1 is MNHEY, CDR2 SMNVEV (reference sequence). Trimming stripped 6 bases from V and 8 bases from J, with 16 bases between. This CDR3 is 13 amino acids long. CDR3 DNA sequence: TGTGCCAGCAGAACTGGACAGCGTAACGGCTACACCTTC. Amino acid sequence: CASRTGQRNGYTF.

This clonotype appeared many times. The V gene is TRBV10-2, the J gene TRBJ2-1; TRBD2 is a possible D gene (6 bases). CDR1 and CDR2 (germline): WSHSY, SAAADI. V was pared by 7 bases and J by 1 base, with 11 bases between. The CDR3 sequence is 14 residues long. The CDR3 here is CASTAGRSYNEQFF. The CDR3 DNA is TGCGCCAGCACGGCGGGACGGTCCTACAATGAGCAGTTCTTC.

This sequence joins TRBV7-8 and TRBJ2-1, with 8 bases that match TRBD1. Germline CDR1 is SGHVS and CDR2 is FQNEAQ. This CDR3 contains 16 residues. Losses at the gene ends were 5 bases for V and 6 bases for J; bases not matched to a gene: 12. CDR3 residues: CASSGWTGPRINEQFF. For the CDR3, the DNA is TGTGCCAGCAGCGGATGGACAGGGCCCAGGATCAATGAGCAGTTCTTC.

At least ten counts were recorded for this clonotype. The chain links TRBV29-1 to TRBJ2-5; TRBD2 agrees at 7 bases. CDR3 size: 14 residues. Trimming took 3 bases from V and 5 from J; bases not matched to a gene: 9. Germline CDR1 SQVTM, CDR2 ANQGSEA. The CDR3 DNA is TGCAGCGTTGAGGGGGATAAGGGAGGGGAGACCCAGTACTTC. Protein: CSVEGDKGGETQYF.

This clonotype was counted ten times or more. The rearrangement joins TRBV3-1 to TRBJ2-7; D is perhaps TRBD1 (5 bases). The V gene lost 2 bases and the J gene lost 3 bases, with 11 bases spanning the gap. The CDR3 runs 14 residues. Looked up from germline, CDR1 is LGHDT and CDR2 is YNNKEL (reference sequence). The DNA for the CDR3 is TGTGCCAGCAGCCAAAGACAGACCAACTACGAGCAGTACTTC. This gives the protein CASSQRQTNYEQYF.

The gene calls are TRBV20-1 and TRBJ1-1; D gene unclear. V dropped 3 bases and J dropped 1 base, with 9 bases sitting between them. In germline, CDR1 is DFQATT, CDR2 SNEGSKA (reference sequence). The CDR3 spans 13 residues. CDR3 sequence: CSASSTRNTEAFF. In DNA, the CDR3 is TGCAGTGCTAGTTCGACTAGGAACACTGAAGCTTTCTTT.

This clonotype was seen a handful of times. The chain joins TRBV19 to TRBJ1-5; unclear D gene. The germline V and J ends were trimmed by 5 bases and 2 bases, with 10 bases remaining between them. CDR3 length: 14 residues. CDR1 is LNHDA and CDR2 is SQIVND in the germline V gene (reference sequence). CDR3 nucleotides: TGTGCCAGTAGTTTTAGGGTCGGCAATCAGCCCCAGCATTTT. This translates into CASSFRVGNQPQHF.

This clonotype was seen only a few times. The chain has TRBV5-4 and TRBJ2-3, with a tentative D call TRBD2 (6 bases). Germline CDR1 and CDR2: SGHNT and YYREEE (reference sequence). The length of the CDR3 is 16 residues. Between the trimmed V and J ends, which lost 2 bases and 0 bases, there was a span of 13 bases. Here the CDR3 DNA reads TGTGCCAGCAGCTTATCCGGGACTCCAAGCACAGATACGCAGTATTTT. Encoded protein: CASSLSGTPSTDTQYF.